This T cell receptor (beta chain) was sequenced in a study of post-analysis software for immune sequencing data. Overall study: Relapsing-remitting, secondary progressive and progressive-relapsing courses of multiple sclerosis were included. Study-level results: Five TRBV segments were more frequent in patients than controls; TRBV5-6, TRBV5-1 and TRBV20-1 belonged to this group. Strong co-clustering by F measure was evident for samples that had been prepared in the same batch. Multiple sclerosis patients showed significantly lower normalized Chao1 diversity than controls did.

Germline lookup yields CDR1 MNHEY and CDR2 SVGAGI. This CDR3 has 15 residues. Tagging with unique molecular identifiers was a feature of the TCR beta cDNA libraries. TCRdb reprocessed the PCR reads with MiXCR, giving one entry per CDR3 protein. The top ten clones hold approximately 7.1% of a sample with 400,000 to 500,000 distinct CDR3 sequences, 30% to 45% of them seen once. About this clonotype itself: The target antigen is unknown. One end of the junction does not line up with germline, which may come from a read error.

Sequences were obtained from blood. V usage is TRBV6-5 and J usage is TRBJ2-1; 8 bases line up with TRBD1. This sequence was found in a girl aged 2 to 9 with multiple sclerosis. In nucleotides, the CDR3 is TGTGCCAGCAGTCCACAGGGGGTAAACTACAATGTGCAGTTCTTC. Amino acids: CASSPQGVNYNVQFF.